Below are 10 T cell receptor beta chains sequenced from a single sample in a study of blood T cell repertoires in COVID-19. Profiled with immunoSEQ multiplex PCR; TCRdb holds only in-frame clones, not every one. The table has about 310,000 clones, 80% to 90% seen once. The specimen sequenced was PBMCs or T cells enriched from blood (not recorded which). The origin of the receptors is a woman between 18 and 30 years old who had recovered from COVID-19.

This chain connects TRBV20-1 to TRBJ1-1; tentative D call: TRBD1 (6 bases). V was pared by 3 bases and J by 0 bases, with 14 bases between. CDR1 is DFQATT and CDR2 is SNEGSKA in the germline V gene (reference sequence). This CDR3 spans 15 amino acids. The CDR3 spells CSASAGVPMNTEAFF. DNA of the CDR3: TGCAGTGCTAGTGCAGGGGTCCCGATGAACACTGAAGCTTTCTTT.

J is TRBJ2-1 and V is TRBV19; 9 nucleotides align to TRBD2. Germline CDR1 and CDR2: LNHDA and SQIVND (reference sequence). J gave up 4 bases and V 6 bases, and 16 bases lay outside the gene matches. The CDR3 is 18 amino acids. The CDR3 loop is CASSPRAMREGLYNEQFF. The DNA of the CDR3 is TGTGCCAGTAGCCCTAGGGCTATGCGGGAGGGGCTATACAATGAGCAGTTCTTC.

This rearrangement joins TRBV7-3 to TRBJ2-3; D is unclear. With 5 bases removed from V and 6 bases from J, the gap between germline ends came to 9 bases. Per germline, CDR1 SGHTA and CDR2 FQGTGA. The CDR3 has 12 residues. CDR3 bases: TGTGCCAGCAGCGAAAACCGGGATACGCAGTATTTT. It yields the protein CASSENRDTQYF.

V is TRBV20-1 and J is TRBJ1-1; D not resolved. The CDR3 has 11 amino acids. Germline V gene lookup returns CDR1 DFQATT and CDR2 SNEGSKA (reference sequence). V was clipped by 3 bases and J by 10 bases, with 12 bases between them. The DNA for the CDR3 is TGCAGTGCTAGGCGTCGGGATCTAGCTTTCTTT. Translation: CSARRRDLAFF.

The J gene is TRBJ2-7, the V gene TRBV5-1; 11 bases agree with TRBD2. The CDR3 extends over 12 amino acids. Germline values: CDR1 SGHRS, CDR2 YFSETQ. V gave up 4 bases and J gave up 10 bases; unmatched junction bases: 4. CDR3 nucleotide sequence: TGCGCCAGCAGCACAGGACTAGCGGGCCAGTACTTC. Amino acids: CASSTGLAGQYF.

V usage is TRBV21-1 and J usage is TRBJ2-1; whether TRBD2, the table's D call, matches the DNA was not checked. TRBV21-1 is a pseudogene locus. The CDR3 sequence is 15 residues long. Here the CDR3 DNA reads TGTGCCAGCGCCGGGTTTTGGGTTTACCGAAATGAGCAGTTCTTC. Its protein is CASAGFWVYRNEQFF.

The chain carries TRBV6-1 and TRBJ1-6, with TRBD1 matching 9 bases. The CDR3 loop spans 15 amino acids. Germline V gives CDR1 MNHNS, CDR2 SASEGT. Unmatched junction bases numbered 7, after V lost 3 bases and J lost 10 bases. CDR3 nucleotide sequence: TGTGCCAGCAGTGAGTTGGGACAGGGATCCTCACCCCTCCACTTT. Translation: CASSELGQGSSPLHF.

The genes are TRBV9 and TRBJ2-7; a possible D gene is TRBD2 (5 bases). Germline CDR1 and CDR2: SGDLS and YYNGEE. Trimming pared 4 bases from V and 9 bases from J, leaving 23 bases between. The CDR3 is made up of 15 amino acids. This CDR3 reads CASSPEGLPPYGQYF. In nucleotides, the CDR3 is TGTGCCAGCAGCCCAGAGGGCCTGCCCCCTTATGGGCAGTACTTC.

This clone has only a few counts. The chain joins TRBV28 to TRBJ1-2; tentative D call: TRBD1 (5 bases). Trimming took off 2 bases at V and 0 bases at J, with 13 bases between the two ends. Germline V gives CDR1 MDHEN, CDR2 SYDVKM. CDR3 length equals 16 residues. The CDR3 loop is CASSLGGTVANYGYTF. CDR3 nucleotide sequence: TGTGCCAGCAGTTTAGGGGGGACTGTAGCTAACTATGGCTACACCTTC.

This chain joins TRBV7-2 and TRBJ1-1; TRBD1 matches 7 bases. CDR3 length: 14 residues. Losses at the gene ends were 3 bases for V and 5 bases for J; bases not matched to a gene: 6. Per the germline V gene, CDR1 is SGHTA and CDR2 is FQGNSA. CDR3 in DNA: TGTGCCAGCAGCTTTCGACAGGGAGGAACTGAAGCTTTCTTT. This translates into CASSFRQGGTEAFF.